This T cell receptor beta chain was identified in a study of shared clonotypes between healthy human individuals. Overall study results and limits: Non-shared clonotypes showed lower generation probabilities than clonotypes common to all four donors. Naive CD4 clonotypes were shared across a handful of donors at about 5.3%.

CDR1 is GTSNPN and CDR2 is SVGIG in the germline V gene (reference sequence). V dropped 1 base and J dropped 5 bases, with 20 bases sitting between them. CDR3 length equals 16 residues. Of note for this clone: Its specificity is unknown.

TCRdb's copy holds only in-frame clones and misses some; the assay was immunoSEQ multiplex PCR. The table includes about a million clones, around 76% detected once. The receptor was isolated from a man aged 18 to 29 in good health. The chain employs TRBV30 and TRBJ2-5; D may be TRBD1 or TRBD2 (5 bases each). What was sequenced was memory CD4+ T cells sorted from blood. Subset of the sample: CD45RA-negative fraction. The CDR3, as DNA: TGTGCCTGGAGTGCCTATGGGACGGGGTTGGGGGAGACCCAGTACTTC. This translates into CAWSAYGTGLGETQYF.